This T cell receptor (beta chain) was recorded in a study of human T cells and chemical hapten exposure. About the study: TCR yields differed between samples (mainly from small differences in pooled library volume).

Someone pulled total RNA out of unfractionated whole blood. This clonotype was detected ten times or more. Its specificity is not known. The library tagged individual cDNA molecules with unique molecular identifiers. Authors' methods: Sample TCR totals centred on a median of approximately 100,000, ranging roughly 20,000 to 700,000. TCRdb reprocessed the 5' RACE reads with MiXCR, giving one entry per CDR3 protein. The V and J calls shown here were made by TCRdb, not taken from the authors' results. The sample contains 130,000 or so distinct CDR3 sequences, about 4.3% of which appear only once. Findings and caveats of the study: No shift was seen in TCRs above 1 in 1000 frequency with DPC sensitization.

The source is a female donor in good health.

CDR3 nucleotides: TGTGCCAGCAGCTTGAGGCATTCCTACGAGCAGTACTTC. It yields the protein CASSLRHSYEQYF. V usage is TRBV7-9 and J usage is TRBJ2-7; D gene ambiguous. Germline CDR1 and CDR2: SEHNR and FQNEAQ (reference sequence). Trimming removed 3 bases from V and 1 base from J, with 7 bases in between. The CDR3 runs to 13 residues.